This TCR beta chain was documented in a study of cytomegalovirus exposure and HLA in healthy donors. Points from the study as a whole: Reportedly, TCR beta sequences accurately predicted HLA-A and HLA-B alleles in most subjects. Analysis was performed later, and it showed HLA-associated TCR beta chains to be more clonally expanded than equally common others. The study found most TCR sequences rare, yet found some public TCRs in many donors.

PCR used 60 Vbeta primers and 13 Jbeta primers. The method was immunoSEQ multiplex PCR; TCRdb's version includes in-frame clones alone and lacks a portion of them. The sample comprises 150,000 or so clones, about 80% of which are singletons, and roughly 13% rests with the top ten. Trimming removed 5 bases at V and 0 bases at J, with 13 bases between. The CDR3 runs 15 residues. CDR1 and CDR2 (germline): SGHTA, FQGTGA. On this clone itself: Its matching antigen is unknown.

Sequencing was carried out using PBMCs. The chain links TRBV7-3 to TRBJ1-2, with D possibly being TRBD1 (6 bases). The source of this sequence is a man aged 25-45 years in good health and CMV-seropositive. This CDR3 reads CASSPDRSSNYGYTF. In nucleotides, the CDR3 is TGTGCCAGCAGCCCGGACAGAAGCTCTAACTATGGCTACACCTTC.